This TCR beta chain was found in a study of shared clonotypes between healthy human individuals. CD45RA-negative memory and CD45RA+ naive subsets were split from the CD4+ cells. The germline CDR1 and CDR2 sequences are KGHSH and LQKENI. The CDR3 loop spans 14 amino acids. Trimming cost V 2 bases and J 1 base, with 6 bases left between them. Each replicate PCR on the sorted subsets used approximately 200 ng DNA (around 30,000 T cell genomes). TCRdb's copy holds only in-frame clones and misses some; the assay was immunoSEQ multiplex PCR. Among about a million clones listed, around three quarters were seen once. Comment on this clone: This sample also contains other DNA sequences that code for the same CDR3.

The source material was memory CD4+ T cells sorted from blood. Stated subset: CD45RA-negative fraction. The receptor comes from a man between 18 and 35 years old in good health. The rearrangement links TRBV18 to TRBJ1-5, with D uncertain. The CDR3 sequence: CASSPIRSNQPQHF. The CDR3, as DNA: TGTGCCAGCTCACCAATCCGCAGCAATCAGCCCCAGCATTTT.